The rows below give T cell receptor beta chains drawn from one sample of a study of T cell changes during pregnancy in multiple sclerosis. The repertoire was sequenced with immunoSEQ multiplex PCR; TCRdb's copy has only in-frame clones and lacks some. The sample records approximately 100,000 clones, roughly 92% being singletons. The sequences come from peripheral blood, collected after pregnancy. The origin of the receptors is a female donor with multiple sclerosis, enrolled in a pregnancy study. CDR3s include the opening cysteine and the closing phenylalanine or tryptophan. Each record gives: D gene, clone size, J gene, V gene, CDR3 DNA, CDR3 protein. The D gene is left open where the match is weak. Expanded clones are given a class, and other clones once, few, many or no size at all.

. | . | TRBJ2-2 | TRBV4-1 | TGCGCCAGCAGCCAAGACCCGGGTTGGGACACCGGGGAGCTGTTTTTT | CASSQDPGWDTGELFF
TRBD2 | . | TRBJ2-1 | TRBV19 | TGTGCCAGTAGTATCTGGAGCGGGGGGGCCATCGACAATGAGCAGTTCTTC | CASSIWSGGAIDNEQFF
. | once | TRBJ1-2 | TRBV30 | TGTGCCTGGAGGCCACCTAACGTGGCTAACTATGGCTACACCTTC | CAWRPPNVANYGYTF
. | . | TRBJ1-1 | TRBV5-1 | TGCGCCAGCAGCTTGTCTGAGGGATTGAACACTGAAGCTTTCTTT | CASSLSEGLNTEAFF
TRBD1 | . | TRBJ1-1 | TRBV13 | TGTGCCAGCAGCTTACCAACAGGGGCGGCGGGCCCTGAAGCTTTCTTT | CASSLPTGAAGPEAFF
. | few | TRBJ2-7 | TRBV11-2 | TGTGCCAGCAGCTTTGAGACAGCCGGATACGAGCAGTACTTC | CASSFETAGYEQYF
TRBD2 | . | TRBJ2-5 | TRBV9 | TGTGCCAGCAGCCCCCGCGGGGGGGCGGGAGAGACCCAGTACTTC | CASSPRGGAGETQYF
. | once | TRBJ1-5 | TRBV6-1 | TGTGCCAGCAGAAGCGGTGAGGTTCGCAATCAGCCCCAGCATTTT | CASRSGEVRNQPQHF
TRBD2 | . | TRBJ2-5 | TRBV6-6 | TGTGCCAGTTCCTTAGCGGGGGGGCCCCGAGAGACCCAGTACTTC | CASSLAGGPRETQYF
TRBD1 | . | TRBJ1-2 | TRBV2 | TGTGCCAGCGGAAGGGGGACAGGCTATGGCTACACCTTC | CASGRGTGYGYTF
. | . | TRBJ1-1 | TRBV5-5 | TGTGCCAGCAGGCCCGAGGGCTCGGGAACTGAAGCTTTCTTT | CASRPEGSGTEAFF
. | . | TRBJ2-5 | TRBV29-1 | TGCAGCGTTGGGGCCCCGGCGGGGGAGACCCAGTACTTC | CSVGAPAGETQYF
. | . | TRBJ2-1 | TRBV2 | TGTGCCAGAGGGGGGGACAATGAGCAGTTCTTC | CARGGDNEQFF